The 32 T cell receptor beta chains below were found in one sample sequenced in a study of cytomegalovirus exposure and HLA in healthy donors. PCR amplification relied on 60 Vbeta primers (plus 13 Jbeta primers). TCRdb keeps only in-frame clones here, not all; method: immunoSEQ multiplex PCR. The table includes about 100,000 clones, less than 80% detected once. The sequenced sample consisted of PBMCs. These receptor sequences come from a man aged 30 to 45 in good health and CMV-seronegative.

The rearrangement joins TRBV6-1 to TRBJ2-7; D gene unclear. The germline CDR1 and CDR2 sequences are MNHNS and SASEGT. V lost 8 bases and J 7 bases, leaving 12 bases between the germline ends. The length of the CDR3 is 11 residues. The CDR3 bases are TGTGCCAGCGGCCCTTTCTTGGAGCAGTACTTC. This translates into CASGPFLEQYF.

This clone was observed many times. The chain employs TRBV6-6 and TRBJ1-1; 8 bases line up with TRBD1. The CDR3 totals 14 residues. The germline CDR1 and CDR2 sequences are MNHNY and SVGAGI (reference sequence). Losses at the gene ends were 5 bases for V and 4 bases for J; bases not matched to a gene: 6. CDR3 residues: CASSHRDRFTEAFF. The CDR3 bases are TGTGCCAGCAGTCACCGGGACAGGTTCACTGAAGCTTTCTTT.

This clone was seen a handful of times. The rearrangement links TRBV18 to TRBJ1-2; D may be TRBD1 (6 bases). Per germline, CDR1 KGHSH and CDR2 LQKENI. V was clipped by 3 bases and J by 7 bases, with 12 bases between them. The CDR3 totals 13 residues. The chain's CDR3 is CASSPTGEAGYTF. The CDR3 nucleotides are TGTGCCAGCTCACCGACAGGAGAGGCTGGCTACACCTTC.

The rearrangement uses TRBV5-5 and TRBJ2-5; the D gene is possibly TRBD1 (6 bases). V was cut by 2 bases and J by 4 bases, with 12 bases left in between. The CDR3 covers 14 residues. Germline V gene data show CDR1 as SGHKS and CDR2 as YYEKEE (reference sequence). The CDR3 region is CASSFPTGSETQYF. CDR3 nucleotides: TGTGCCAGCAGCTTCCCGACAGGATCAGAGACCCAGTACTTC.

This CDR3 reads CASSLGVRTEAFF. For the CDR3, the DNA is TGTGCCAGCAGCTTAGGAGTGCGCACTGAAGCTTTCTTT. V usage is TRBV7-9 and J usage is TRBJ1-1; D is ambiguous. This CDR3 comprises 13 residues. Looked up from germline, CDR1 is SEHNR and CDR2 is FQNEAQ (reference sequence). V lost 1 base, J lost 4 bases, and 7 bases lay in between.

The CDR3 DNA follows: TGTGCCAGCAGTGACTCGGAGGGGCCCGGGGAGCTGTTTTTT. This gives the protein CASSDSEGPGELFF. The rearrangement uses TRBV6-4 and TRBJ2-2; maybe TRBD2 (6 bases). The CDR3 runs 14 residues. In germline, CDR1 is MRHNA, CDR2 SNTAGT. Trimming cost V 0 bases and J 6 bases, with 8 bases left between them.

The chain employs TRBV21-1 and TRBJ2-7; the table's TRBD2 call for D was not verified on the DNA. TRBV21-1 is recorded as a pseudogene. The CDR3 extends over 15 amino acids. CDR3 DNA: TGTGCCAGCAGCATTGAGACTAGCGGCCTTTACGAGCAGTACTTC. This codes for CASSIETSGLYEQYF.

The V call is TRBV5-4, the J call TRBJ2-2; D possibly corresponds to TRBD1 (5 bases). This CDR3 comprises 14 residues. Germline CDR1 is SGHNT and CDR2 is YYREEE (reference sequence). The germline V and J ends were trimmed by 0 bases and 6 bases, with 9 bases remaining between them. In DNA form, the CDR3 reads TGTGCCAGCAGCTTGGTTGGGGCCCCCGGGGAGCTGTTTTTT. Translating gives CASSLVGAPGELFF.

V gene TRBV28 combines with J gene TRBJ2-5; the D gene is possibly TRBD1 (6 bases). Looked up from germline, CDR1 is MDHEN and CDR2 is SYDVKM. The CDR3 spans 14 residues. The ends were cut back, 6 bases at V and 5 bases at J, with 16 bases in the middle. The CDR3 is CASRKYRAQETQYF. CDR3 coding DNA: TGTGCCAGCAGGAAGTACAGGGCACAGGAGACCCAGTACTTC.

The V gene is TRBV2, the J gene TRBJ2-2; the D gene is possibly TRBD1 (6 bases). Germline assignment: CDR1 SNHLY and CDR2 FYNNEI. The CDR3 extends over 12 amino acids. V lost 9 bases, J lost 6 bases, and 11 bases lay in between. The CDR3 sequence is CASSQGPGELFF. CDR3 sequence (DNA): TGTGCCAGTTCACAGGGTCCCGGGGAGCTGTTTTTT.

J is TRBJ2-5 and V is TRBV2; TRBD1 matches 8 bases. Unmatched junction bases numbered 9, after V lost 5 bases and J lost 4 bases. Germline V lookup: CDR1 SNHLY, CDR2 FYNNEI. The CDR3 sequence is 15 residues long. CDR3 in amino acids: CASSKRTGTGETQYF. The DNA of the CDR3 is TGTGCCAGCAGTAAAAGGACAGGGACAGGAGAGACCCAGTACTTC.

This chain joins TRBV10-3 and TRBJ1-1; D gene ambiguous. V was trimmed by 4 bases and J by 5 bases, leaving 8 bases between them. CDR1 is ENHRY and CDR2 is SYGVKD in the germline V gene. This CDR3 spans 12 amino acids. The CDR3 sequence: CAISGRETEAFF. The CDR3 DNA reads TGTGCCATCAGTGGAAGGGAGACTGAAGCTTTCTTT.

The gene calls are TRBV30 and TRBJ1-6, with a tentative D call TRBD1 (6 bases). The germline V gene encodes CDR1 GTSNPN and CDR2 SVGIG (reference sequence). This CDR3 contains 14 residues. Trimming left V 2 bases short and J 7 bases short, with 12 bases between. The chain's CDR3 is CAWSRGQNNSPLHF. The CDR3 DNA reads as TGTGCCTGGAGTCGCGGACAGAACAATTCACCCCTCCACTTT. The full variable domain, with the rest looked up from reference TRBV30 and TRBJ1-6, is SQTIHQWPATLVQPVGSPLSLECTVEGTSNPNLYWYRQAAGRGLQLLFYSVGIGQISSEVPQNLSASRPQDRQFILSSKKLLLSDSGFYLCAWSRGQNNSPLHFGNGTRLTVT.

The chain is built from TRBV7-9 and TRBJ1-2; D unresolved. The CDR3 sequence is 15 residues long. From germline, CDR1 is SEHNR and CDR2 FQNEAQ (reference sequence). The V end lost 5 bases, the J end lost 0 bases, and 13 bases lay between the germline ends. CDR3 nucleotides: TGTGCCAGCAGCCCATCGGCCACAGCTAACTATGGCTACACCTTC. It is translated as CASSPSATANYGYTF.

This clone has a single count. The chain carries TRBV7-9 and TRBJ2-5; 8 bases align to TRBD1. The V and J ends lost 2 bases and 5 bases, in that order; junction bases with no gene match: 7. CDR3 length: 15 amino acids. CDR1 SEHNR and CDR2 FQNEAQ come from the germline V gene (reference sequence). CDR3 sequence: CASSLRPGQEETQYF. The CDR3, as DNA: TGTGCCAGCAGCTTACGCCCGGGACAGGAGGAGACCCAGTACTTC.

The chain has TRBV19 and TRBJ2-3; weak D call: TRBD1 (5 bases). Trimming took 5 bases from V and 5 from J, leaving 8 bases between them. Per germline, CDR1 LNHDA and CDR2 SQIVND (reference sequence). The CDR3 loop spans 12 amino acids. CDR3 loop: CASSSRGDTQYF. CDR3 nucleotides: TGTGCCAGTAGTTCAAGGGGAGATACGCAGTATTTT.

The chain has TRBV5-4 and TRBJ2-7; D unresolved. V lost 3 bases to trimming and J lost 5 bases, with 12 bases between them. This CDR3 contains 13 residues. Per germline, CDR1 SGHNT and CDR2 YYREEE (reference sequence). Here the CDR3 reads CASSSGQRDEQYF. DNA of the CDR3: TGTGCCAGCAGCTCGGGTCAACGCGACGAGCAGTACTTC.

The rearrangement uses TRBV7-9 and TRBJ1-6; D not certain. Germline CDR1 reads SEHNR; CDR2 reads FQNEAQ (reference sequence). Trimming cost V 6 bases and J 8 bases, with 11 bases left between them. This CDR3 has 13 residues. The CDR3 bases are TGTGCCAGCAGTCGACTTGCGGATTCACCCCTCCACTTT. As protein: CASSRLADSPLHF. The whole variable domain, remainder taken from reference TRBV7-9 and TRBJ1-6, is DTGVSQNPRHKITKRGQNVTFRCDPISEHNRLYWYRQTLGQGPEFLTYFQNEAQLEKSRLLSDRFSAERPKGSFSTLEIQRTEQGDSAMYLCASSRLADSPLHFGNGTRLTVT.

This clone has only a few counts. CDR3 in amino acids: CASSPRPPGILASGGDTQYF. The DNA of the CDR3 is TGCGCCAGCAGCCCGAGGCCACCGGGAATACTAGCCTCAGGGGGAGATACGCAGTATTTT. V and J are TRBV5-1 and TRBJ2-3, with a weak D call TRBD1 (7 bases). The CDR3 has 20 residues. The germline gives CDR1 SGHRS, CDR2 YFSETQ. Trimming stripped 4 bases from V and 5 bases from J, with 32 bases between.

The chain joins TRBV18 to TRBJ2-1, with 9 bases matching TRBD1. CDR3 length equals 17 residues. Germline assignment: CDR1 KGHSH and CDR2 LQKENI. With 5 bases clipped from V and 6 bases from J, the junction kept 14 bases outside the gene matches. CDR3 region: CASSRDLNTGGRNEQFF. CDR3 DNA: TGTGCCAGCTCAAGGGATCTTAATACAGGGGGCCGCAATGAGCAGTTCTTC.

V gene TRBV5-1 combines with J gene TRBJ2-5; no firm D call. The CDR3 loop spans 13 amino acids. CDR1 and CDR2 (germline): SGHRS, YFSETQ. Trimming left V 2 bases short and J 5 bases short, with 10 bases between. The CDR3 DNA reads as TGCGCCAGCAGCTTAGGAGTTACGGAGACCCAGTACTTC. Residues: CASSLGVTETQYF. Full variable domain (missing parts from reference TRBV5-1 and TRBJ2-5): KAGVTQTPRYLIKTRGQQVTLSCSPISGHRSVSWYQQTPGQGLQFLFEYFSETQRNKGNFPGRFSGRQFSNSRSEMNVSTLELGDSALYLCASSLGVTETQYFGPGTRLLVL.

This rearrangement joins TRBV27 to TRBJ2-7, with TRBD1 matching over 7 bases. The germline V gene encodes CDR1 MNHEY and CDR2 SMNVEV (reference sequence). The V and J ends lost 3 bases and 0 bases, in that order; junction bases with no gene match: 8. CDR3 length: 16 residues. The CDR3 DNA is TGTGCCAGCAGTTTTCAGGACAGGCCTGGCTCCTACGAGCAGTACTTC. Translating gives CASSFQDRPGSYEQYF.

J is TRBJ1-1 and V is TRBV9; 8 bases map to TRBD1. Germline CDR1 reads SGDLS; CDR2 reads YYNGEE. The CDR3 is 16 amino acids. Germline trimming cut 4 bases from V and 1 base from J; bases unmatched to any gene: 9. In DNA, the CDR3 is TGTGCCAGCAGCTCTCCGGACAGGGCCGGGAACACTGAAGCTTTCTTT. It specifies CASSSPDRAGNTEAFF.

The chain combines TRBV18 with TRBJ1-5, with a tentative D call TRBD1 (6 bases). Germline loops: CDR1 KGHSH, CDR2 LQKENI. Trimming removed 0 bases at V and 3 bases at J, with 12 bases between. This CDR3 contains 16 residues. CDR3: CASSPPEGGVNQPQHF. Written as DNA, the CDR3 is TGTGCCAGCTCACCACCGGAGGGGGGGGTCAATCAGCCCCAGCATTTT.

The chain recombines TRBV5-1 with TRBJ1-1; D is undetermined. The germline gives CDR1 SGHRS, CDR2 YFSETQ. V shed 2 bases and J shed 3 bases, with 8 bases lying between them. The CDR3 covers 13 residues. As DNA, the CDR3 is TGCGCCAGCAGCTTAGGCGGGGACACTGAAGCTTTCTTT. It specifies CASSLGGDTEAFF.

V is TRBV5-1 and J is TRBJ2-7, with 12 nucleotides matching TRBD2. This CDR3 has 19 residues. Germline V gene sequence: CDR1 SGHRS, CDR2 YFSETQ. V shed 4 bases, J shed 2 bases, and the junction held 16 bases outside the gene matches. The CDR3 sequence is CASSPRLAGESFITYEQYF. For the CDR3, the DNA is TGCGCCAGCAGCCCCCGACTAGCGGGAGAGTCTTTTATCACCTACGAGCAGTACTTC. Supplemented by reference TRBV5-1 and TRBJ2-7, the full variable domain reads KAGVTQTPRYLIKTRGQQVTLSCSPISGHRSVSWYQQTPGQGLQFLFEYFSETQRNKGNFPGRFSGRQFSNSRSEMNVSTLELGDSALYLCASSPRLAGESFITYEQYFGPGTRLTVT.

This chain uses TRBV11-3 with TRBJ1-1; TRBD1 might be the D (6 bases). Germline values: CDR1 SGHNT, CDR2 YENEEA. V was trimmed by 6 bases and J by 2 bases, leaving 13 bases between them. The CDR3 contains 14 residues. The CDR3 DNA reads TGTGCCAGCAGACCCGACAGGCCCAACACTGAAGCTTTCTTT. It is translated as CASRPDRPNTEAFF.

The chain uses TRBV18 and TRBJ2-3; a weak D match, TRBD2 (5 bases). Germline CDR1 is KGHSH and CDR2 is LQKENI. The V and J ends lost 6 bases and 1 base respectively, with 14 bases between them. The CDR3 length is 15 residues. CDR3 sequence reads: CASSPRTSRTDTQYF. As DNA, the CDR3 is TGTGCCAGCTCGCCGAGGACTTCCCGCACAGATACGCAGTATTTT.

This chain connects TRBV18 to TRBJ2-6; possible D gene TRBD1, 7 bases. Trimming shortened V by 0 bases and J by 0 bases, and 12 bases separated the two germline ends. Germline V gene sequence: CDR1 KGHSH, CDR2 LQKENI. The CDR3 runs to 18 residues. CDR3 bases: TGTGCCAGCTCACCACCTAACAGGGGACTCTCTGGGGCCAACGTCCTGACTTTC. Translation: CASSPPNRGLSGANVLTF.

CDR3 loop: CASSEAPAGVPDEQYF. The DNA for the CDR3 is TGTGCCAGCAGTGAAGCGCCGGCAGGGGTCCCGGACGAGCAGTACTTC. V gene TRBV6-1 combines with J gene TRBJ2-7; TRBD1 is a possible D gene (6 bases). The germline V gene has CDR1 MNHNS and CDR2 SASEGT. The CDR3 is 16 amino acids. The V end lost 0 bases, the J end lost 5 bases, and 17 bases lay between the germline ends.

The chain is built from TRBV7-9 and TRBJ2-2, with 10 bases identical to TRBD2. V trimming: 11 bases; J trimming: 3 bases; junction bases outside the gene matches: 15. The CDR3 sequence is 17 residues long. CDR1 is SEHNR, CDR2 FQNEAQ, per germline (reference sequence). The CDR3 here is CALRGPAGGPDTGELFF. The CDR3 DNA is TGTGCCCTACGGGGGCCAGCGGGGGGGCCGGACACCGGGGAGCTGTTTTTT.

V usage is TRBV19 and J usage is TRBJ2-7; 8 nucleotides match TRBD1. The CDR3 loop spans 16 amino acids. Per the germline V gene, CDR1 is LNHDA and CDR2 is SQIVND (reference sequence). Trimming at V came to 2 bases and at J to 3 bases, leaving 9 bases not matched to a gene. In nucleotides, the CDR3 is TGTGCCAGTAGTATAACTCCGGGACAGGTTGTCTACGAGCAGTACTTC. It specifies CASSITPGQVVYEQYF.